The rows below give T cell receptor beta chains drawn from one sample of a study of T-cell memory formation after mild COVID-19. Via MiXCR, TCRdb re-called the 5' RACE reads, giving one row per CDR3 protein. Here the sample spans approximately 240,000 distinct CDR3 sequences, less than 20% being singletons. Sequencing input: PBMCs or a T cell subset sorted from them (not recorded which). The source is a young man who had mild COVID-19 (a few samples of this study predate the infection). Cell type and time point are not known. Both conserved end residues are part of each CDR3. Each record gives: J gene, clone size, D gene, V gene, CDR3 length, CDR3 DNA, CDR3 protein. A D gene is named only where the DNA matches it firmly. Clone size, where shown, is once, few, many, or a class for clones that have expanded.

>TRBJ2-4|NA|TRBD2|TRBV5-4|15
TGTGCCAGCAGCACGGCGGGGGAAGCCAAAAACATTCAGTACTTC
CASSTAGEAKNIQYF
>TRBJ2-5|few|NA|TRBV9|13
TGTGCCAGCAGCGTAGCAGTCCAAGAGACCCAGTACTTC
CASSVAVQETQYF
>TRBJ1-6|NA|NA|TRBV10-3|15
TGTGCCATCAGTGAGTCGAATCCCAAAGGGTCACCCCTCCACTTT
CAISESNPKGSPLHF
>TRBJ2-5|few|TRBD1|TRBV5-1|16
TGCGCCAGCAGCCCAAGGGACAGGTGGAGTCAAGAGACCCAGTACTTC
CASSPRDRWSQETQYF
>TRBJ2-5|few|NA|TRBV5-1|17
TGCGCCAGCAGCACGCTCAGGGGATCACAGGCCCCAGAGACCCAGTACTTC
CASSTLRGSQAPETQYF
>TRBJ1-1|few|NA|TRBV12-3/TRBV12-4|14
TGTGCCAGCAGTTTATCTGCGTACGACACTGAAGCTTTCTTT
CASSLSAYDTEAFF
>TRBJ1-2|few|NA|TRBV12-3/TRBV12-4|13
TGTGCCAGCAGTTTTAATAGGCAAAATGGCTACACCTTC
CASSFNRQNGYTF
>TRBJ2-7|NA|NA|TRBV30|12
TGTGCCTGTCACCAGGGGCGATACGAGCAGTACTTC
CACHQGRYEQYF
>TRBJ1-5|many|NA|TRBV7-6|12
TGTGCCAGCAGCTTATGGAGGCAGCCCCAGCATTTT
CASSLWRQPQHF
>TRBJ2-1|NA|NA|TRBV2|16
TGTGCCAGCAGTGCGCCCCAGCCAGGGTCCTACAATGAGCAGTTCTTC
CASSAPQPGSYNEQFF
>TRBJ2-5|many|NA|TRBV5-1|15
TGCGCCAGCAGCTTACTTCCGGGAGTCAAAGAGACCCAGTACTTC
CASSLLPGVKETQYF
>TRBJ2-1|many|TRBD2|TRBV5-1|15
TGCGCCAGCAGCTTGGATAGCGGGGGAGTACTGGGGCAGTTCTTC
CASSLDSGGVLGQFF
>TRBJ1-6|NA|NA|TRBV5-1|16
TGCGCCAGCAGCTTGGCCGGCAACGAAGGAAATTCACCCCTCCACTTT
CASSLAGNEGNSPLHF
>TRBJ2-1|few|TRBD2|TRBV7-2|12
TGTGCCAGCAGCTTCCGGGGGGGTGAGCAGTTCTTC
CASSFRGGEQFF
>TRBJ1-2|NA|NA|TRBV28|11
TGTGCCAGCAGCACACCAAGGGGCTACACCTTC
CASSTPRGYTF
>TRBJ1-1|few|NA|TRBV6-2/TRBV6-3|12
TGTGCCAGCAGTTACCAGGACGGTGAAGCTTTCTTT
CASSYQDGEAFF
>TRBJ2-7|few|NA|TRBV11-3|14
TGTGCCAGCAGCTTAGGAGGATCTCTGAACGAGCAGTACTTC
CASSLGGSLNEQYF
>TRBJ2-3|few|TRBD2|TRBV7-3|17
TGTGCCAGCAGCCTAAACCGGGGCGGGGGGCGCGCAGATACGCAGTATTTT
CASSLNRGGGRADTQYF
>TRBJ1-5|few|TRBD1|TRBV12-3/TRBV12-4|15
TGTGCCAGCAGCTCAGGACAGGAAGGCAATCAGCCCCAGCATTTT
CASSSGQEGNQPQHF
>TRBJ1-5|NA|TRBD1|TRBV27|16
TGTGCCAGCAGCCACAGGGCCGACAGGGAGGATCAGCCCCAGCATTTT
CASSHRADREDQPQHF
>TRBJ2-3|many|NA|TRBV7-2|14
TGTGCCAGCAGCGGCAGGACTGTCACAGATACGCAGTATTTT
CASSGRTVTDTQYF
>TRBJ1-1|few|TRBD1|TRBV19|13
TGTGCCGTGGGGGGGACAGCCGGGACTGAAGCTTTCTTT
CAVGGTAGTEAFF
>TRBJ1-2|NA|NA|TRBV7-2|14
TGTGCCAGCAGCTCAAATTTCGACAGCTATGGCTACACCTTC
CASSSNFDSYGYTF
>TRBJ2-1|NA|NA|TRBV7-3|15
TGTGCCAGCAGAACAGGCCAACCCGTTGGCAATGAGCAGTTCTTC
CASRTGQPVGNEQFF
>TRBJ2-3|NA|TRBD1|TRBV20-1|15
TGCAGTGCTATCTCCGGGACAGCCTTTCCAGATACGCAGTATTTT
CSAISGTAFPDTQYF
>TRBJ2-1|many|NA|TRBV9|13
TGTGCCAGCAGCGTGGAAGGACGGGATGAGCAGTTCTTC
CASSVEGRDEQFF